Below are 25 T cell receptor beta chains sequenced from a single sample in a study of T-cell memory formation after mild COVID-19 (dated by TCRdb to the early 2020s). Library construction relied on 5' RACE. Sequencing used an Illumina NovaSeq 6000. TCRdb's own reprocessing of the public reads used fastp at Q25 and MiXCR and kept productive beta chains. Each record represents a unique CDR3 protein, reported with the most common genes and DNA among its rows. Counted in this sample were about 190,000 distinct CDR3 sequences; around 20% of them appeared once. The ten biggest clones cover approximately 2.4% of the sample. Sequencing used PBMCs or a T cell subset sorted from them (not recorded which). These receptors all stem from an adult woman who had mild COVID-19 (a few samples of this study predate the infection). The sample titles of this study are shuffled in the database, so cell type and time point are left out; the donor was told from shared clones.

The chain joins TRBV20-1 to TRBJ1-4; D possibly corresponds to TRBD1 (6 bases). CDR1 is DFQATT, CDR2 SNEGSKA, per germline (reference sequence). The CDR3 runs to 15 residues. V was shortened by 0 bases and J by 7 bases, with 15 bases between the two germline ends. The DNA of the CDR3 is TGCAGTGCTAGAGATGAGGGGACAAGGGGTGAAAAACTGTTTTTT. Its translation is CSARDEGTRGEKLFF.

This chain connects TRBV19 to TRBJ2-5; the D gene is possibly TRBD2 (6 bases). The ends were cut back, 5 bases at V and 3 bases at J, with 16 bases in the middle. The length of the CDR3 is 15 residues. Germline loops: CDR1 LNHDA, CDR2 SQIVND (reference sequence). The CDR3 DNA is TGTGCCAGTAGTCCCAGCCGGAGGGGCAAAGAGACCCAGTACTTC. This codes for CASSPSRRGKETQYF.

This clonotype showed up just a few times. The rearrangement joins TRBV6-5 to TRBJ2-2; 8 bases agree with TRBD1. The CDR3 length is 15 residues. Germline V lookup: CDR1 MNHEY, CDR2 SVGAGI. V lost 6 bases to trimming and J lost 3 bases; unmatched junction nucleotides: 6. Written as DNA, the CDR3 is TGTGCCAGCAGAACAAGGACAGGGCACACCGGGGAGCTGTTTTTT. Protein sequence: CASRTRTGHTGELFF.

This clonotype was seen repeatedly, ten times or more. This chain uses TRBV5-1 with TRBJ1-1; D not certain. The CDR3 has 14 residues. Per the germline V gene, CDR1 is SGHRS and CDR2 is YFSETQ. The germline V and J ends were trimmed by 3 bases and 3 bases, with 12 bases remaining between them. The CDR3 DNA reads as TGCGCCAGCAGCTCAGAAACCTGGGACACTGAAGCTTTCTTT. Amino acids: CASSSETWDTEAFF.

This clonotype occurred a few times. V is TRBV20-1 and J is TRBJ1-1; D ambiguous. The V end lost 0 bases, the J end lost 3 bases, and 8 bases lay between the germline ends. This CDR3 is 13 amino acids long. Per the germline V gene, CDR1 is DFQATT and CDR2 is SNEGSKA (reference sequence). The CDR3 loop is CSARDRPHTEAFF. The CDR3 coding sequence is TGCAGTGCTAGAGATCGGCCCCACACTGAAGCTTTCTTT.

V usage is TRBV6-1 and J usage is TRBJ2-7; 7 nucleotides align to TRBD1. The V and J ends lost 4 bases and 2 bases, in that order; junction bases with no gene match: 5. Germline loops: CDR1 MNHNS, CDR2 SASEGT. The CDR3 is made up of 14 amino acids. Here the CDR3 DNA reads TGTGCCAGCAGTGGACAGGGCCCGCCCTACGAGCAGTACTTC. This codes for CASSGQGPPYEQYF.

This clonotype has more than one count but fewer than ten. The chain carries TRBV7-3 and TRBJ1-1; 11 bases are a match to TRBD1. The CDR3 sequence is 15 residues long. Germline assignment: CDR1 SGHTA and CDR2 FQGTGA. V dropped 3 bases and J dropped 4; count of bases not matched to a gene: 4. The CDR3 sequence: CASSFGTGGSTEAFF. For the CDR3, the DNA is TGTGCCAGCAGCTTCGGGACAGGGGGGAGCACTGAAGCTTTCTTT.

This clonotype was counted a few times. The chain carries TRBV5-1 and TRBJ2-1, with D unclear. The ends were cut back, 6 bases at V and 9 bases at J, with 13 bases in the middle. The CDR3 covers 12 residues. Germline CDR1 reads SGHRS; CDR2 reads YFSETQ. CDR3 sequence reads: CASTPTWGEQFF. CDR3 DNA: TGCGCCAGCACCCCAACCTGGGGTGAGCAGTTCTTC. Combining the CDR3 with reference TRBV5-1 and TRBJ2-1 gives the whole variable domain KAGVTQTPRYLIKTRGQQVTLSCSPISGHRSVSWYQQTPGQGLQFLFEYFSETQRNKGNFPGRFSGRQFSNSRSEMNVSTLELGDSALYLCASTPTWGEQFFGPGTRLTVL.

The chain couples TRBV20-1 to TRBJ1-5; 8 bases align to TRBD1. The V gene end was trimmed by 5 bases and the J gene end by 3 bases; junction bases not matched to a gene: 9. The CDR3 is 15 amino acids. Germline loops: CDR1 DFQATT, CDR2 SNEGSKA (reference sequence). The DNA for the CDR3 is TGCAGTGCTCCCCCAGGACAGGGCCACAATCAGCCCCAGCATTTT. It is translated as CSAPPGQGHNQPQHF.

This clonotype has at least ten counts. The chain recombines TRBV7-8 with TRBJ1-3; D call uncertain. This CDR3 has 15 residues. The V end was cut by 6 bases, the J end by 0 bases, with 12 bases between. Per germline, CDR1 SGHVS and CDR2 FQNEAQ. The CDR3 loop reads CASRQLGSSGNTIYF. CDR3 in DNA: TGTGCCAGCAGACAACTCGGGAGCTCTGGAAACACCATATATTTT.

The chain carries TRBV5-1 and TRBJ1-1; D remains unclear. The CDR3 length is 13 residues. In germline, CDR1 is SGHRS, CDR2 YFSETQ. The V and J ends lost 0 bases and 7 bases respectively, with 10 bases between them. The DNA for the CDR3 is TGCGCCAGCAGCTTGGTCGGGCGGGATGAAGCTTTCTTT. Translated: CASSLVGRDEAFF.

This clonotype showed up just a few times. The chain carries TRBV24-1 and TRBJ1-5; 8 nucleotides align to TRBD1. This CDR3 comprises 16 residues. The germline gives CDR1 KGHDR, CDR2 SFDVKD. V shed 3 bases and J 1 base; nucleotides not matched to a gene: 4. The CDR3 loop is CATSDPGQGSNQPQHF. The CDR3 nucleotides are TGTGCCACCAGTGATCCCGGACAGGGCAGCAATCAGCCCCAGCATTTT.

The chain carries TRBV12-3 or TRBV12-4 and TRBJ1-2; no firm D call. The CDR3 spans 11 residues. The V and J ends lost 2 bases and 7 bases respectively, with 5 bases between them. The CDR3, as DNA: TGTGCCAGCAGTTTAATGGGTGGCTACACCTTC. Its translation: CASSLMGGYTF.

The chain is built from TRBV6-2 or TRBV6-3 and TRBJ2-7; 10 bases fit TRBD2. Germline V gene lookup returns CDR1 MNHEY and CDR2 SVGEGT. The CDR3 contains 15 residues. Trimming took 6 bases from V and 2 from J; bases not matched to a gene: 7. The CDR3 region has the DNA TGTGCCAGCAGCATACCGGGACTAGCGACCTACGAGCAGTACTTC. This sequence encodes CASSIPGLATYEQYF.

This clonotype has only a few counts. V gene TRBV6-6 combines with J gene TRBJ1-1, with TRBD1 matching over 7 bases. This CDR3 is built from 15 residues. Trimming removed 5 bases from V and 4 bases from J; junction bases left unmatched: 10. Per the germline V gene, CDR1 is MNHNY and CDR2 is SVGAGI (reference sequence). CDR3 nucleotide sequence: TGTGCCAGCAGTAACGGGGTGACAGGGTCCACTGAAGCTTTCTTT. Protein sequence: CASSNGVTGSTEAFF.

The chain employs TRBV20-1 and TRBJ1-2; 8 nucleotides line up with TRBD1. V gave up 6 bases and J gave up 8 bases; unmatched junction bases: 17. This CDR3 is 15 amino acids long. The germline CDR1 and CDR2 sequences are DFQATT and SNEGSKA (reference sequence). The CDR3 loop reads CSAIDRTGYLDGYTF. The CDR3 region has the DNA TGCAGTGCAATTGACCGGACAGGGTATTTGGACGGCTACACCTTC.

The chain has TRBV7-2 and TRBJ2-1; the match to TRBD2 covers 11 bases. Germline CDR1 and CDR2: SGHTA and FQGNSA. The CDR3 totals 16 residues. The ends lost 5 bases at V and 5 bases at J; junction bases unmatched: 8. CDR3 residues: CASSKGLAEGDNEQFF. CDR3 DNA sequence: TGTGCCAGCAGCAAGGGACTAGCGGAGGGGGACAATGAGCAGTTCTTC.

The genes are TRBV29-1 and TRBJ1-2; 7 positions match TRBD1. V lost 5 bases, J lost 8 bases, and 5 bases stayed unmatched. CDR3 length equals 11 residues. Germline V CDR1 and CDR2: SQVTM, ANQGSEA. CDR3 protein: CSVRDSVGYTF. The CDR3 region has the DNA TGCAGCGTTCGGGACAGTGTGGGCTACACCTTC.

The J gene is TRBJ2-3, the V gene TRBV9; the match to TRBD1 covers 7 bases. V lost 6 bases and J lost 0; bases outside the gene matches: 4. Germline assignment: CDR1 SGDLS and CDR2 YYNGEE. CDR3 length: 14 amino acids. CDR3: CASTGQASTDTQYF. The CDR3 nucleotides are TGTGCCAGCACCGGACAGGCTAGCACAGATACGCAGTATTTT. The full variable domain, completed using reference TRBV9 and TRBJ2-3, is DSGVTQTPKHLITATGQRVTLRCSPRSGDLSVYWYQQSLDQGLQFLIQYYNGEERAKGNILERFSAQQFPDLHSELNLSSLELGDSALYFCASTGQASTDTQYFGPGTRLTVL.

This clonotype came up a few times. The chain links TRBV24-1 to TRBJ2-1; 11 bases fit TRBD2. The CDR3 totals 15 residues. Trimming at V came to 8 bases and at J to 2 bases, leaving 4 bases not matched to a gene. The germline V gene has CDR1 KGHDR and CDR2 SFDVKD. CDR3 DNA: TGTGCCACCACCGGGACTAGCGGAACCTACAATGAGCAGTTCTTC. It yields the protein CATTGTSGTYNEQFF.

This clonotype was counted many times. The junction and the germline gene differ at one end; a read error may be behind it. This chain uses TRBV28 with TRBJ1-5; TRBD1 might be the D (6 bases). Germline V gives CDR1 MDHEN, CDR2 SYDVKM. CDR3 length equals 15 residues. For the CDR3, the DNA is TGTGCCAGCAGATTATACCGGGACATTTATCAGCCCCAGCATTTT. This encodes CASRLYRDIYQPQHF.

This chain joins TRBV5-1 and TRBJ2-3, with 8 bases matching TRBD1. There are 16 residues in the CDR3. CDR1 is SGHRS, CDR2 YFSETQ, per germline. The J segment lost 4 bases and the V segment lost 0 bases, leaving 7 bases of the junction unmatched. The CDR3 region is CASSLAGQGQADTQYF. The CDR3 DNA follows: TGCGCCAGCAGCTTGGCCGGACAGGGTCAGGCAGATACGCAGTATTTT.

This clonotype has a handful of counts. The rearrangement uses TRBV24-1 and TRBJ1-2; TRBD1 aligns across 7 bases. J was trimmed by 3 bases and V by 6 bases; bases with no gene match: 3. CDR1 and CDR2 (germline): KGHDR, SFDVKD. This CDR3 is built from 13 residues. CDR3 bases: TGTGCCACCAGTTCAGGACAGGACTATGGCTACACCTTC. Protein: CATSSGQDYGYTF.

The chain uses TRBV7-2 and TRBJ1-5; D unresolved. Trimming pared 2 bases from V and 3 bases from J, leaving 8 bases between. Germline V gives CDR1 SGHTA, CDR2 FQGNSA. This CDR3 has 14 amino acids. CDR3 nucleotides: TGTGCCAGCAGCTTATCAGCAAACAATCAGCCCCAGCATTTT. The encoded protein is CASSLSANNQPQHF.

This sequence joins TRBV5-1 and TRBJ1-1; the D gene is possibly TRBD1 (5 bases). This CDR3 contains 13 residues. CDR1 and CDR2 (germline): SGHRS, YFSETQ. V lost 4 bases and J lost 8, with 15 bases in between. In nucleotides, the CDR3 is TGCGCCAGCAGCCCAGGACAACCCTCGGAAGCTTTCTTT. This encodes CASSPGQPSEAFF.